This entry is about one TCR beta chain. What antigen it recognizes has not been identified. One base away there is no much larger clone; base qualities are not given. CDR3 length: 17 amino acids, cysteine to phenylalanine. CDR3 DNA is the only sequence kept; it has 51 bases, read in frame from the first base. Unmatched junction bases come to 7, with V trimmed by 1 base and J by 0 bases. CDR1 MNHEY and CDR2 SVGEGT are derived from the germline V gene. This entry comes from a study of blood T cell repertoires in COVID-19 (TCRdb year 2020). Describing the broader study: The collaborator samples originated in the United States, Italy and Spain and spanned the acute and convalescent phases of COVID-19. The material from the prospective study consisted of cDNA or gDNA derived from T cells, B-cell-depleted T cells, or PBMCs. Deeply sampled blood TCRbeta repertoires from subjects exposed to, actively infected with, or recovered from COVID-19 were included in the dataset. The repertoires were released in a freely available public database intended as a resource for research on the immune response to SARS-CoV-2. The samples were drawn from two sources: the first 160 participants of the ongoing ImmuneRACE study, and approximately 1,300 subjects contributed by 6 global collaborators. Sample metadata almost always included a de-identified subject ID, COVID-19 status, age in years and sex. Where HLA class I and class II types were available, the types were taken from metadata supplied by the sample provider, not from assay-based typing.

TCRbeta CDR3 regions were amplified from genomic DNA by means of the immunoSEQ Assay, a bias-controlled multiplex PCR. On the study's bioinformatics: Nucleated cell counts per sample were estimated from amplification of reference gene primers within the assay. To quantify the absolute abundance of each unique TCRbeta CDR3 rearrangement, sequence reads were collapsed and filtered. For each sample, productive Simpson clonality was calculated by taking the square root of Simpson's diversity index across productive rearrangements. TCRdb limited this immuneACCESS table to in-frame rearrangements with V and J called. A share of clones is missing; checked studies link under half to unresolved V genes, and the rest is unexplained. That table supplies the V and J calls and clone size; D and trimming were determined from the DNA. In this sample the table shows about 210,000 clones, 84% of which occur a single time. About 8.9% of the sample is taken by the ten largest.

Whole blood was collected in K2EDTA tubes by collaborating institutions according to the institutions' own protocols. Collaborator samples were shipped for TCRbeta analysis as frozen whole blood, isolated PBMCs, or DNA extracted from either sample type. General findings and caveats noted by the study authors: The quantity of clinical and demographic metadata differed by source and by participant and was supplied without curation.

The sequence came from a man in his fifties or sixties with active or convalescent COVID-19. Sequencing was performed on peripheral blood. The sequence is built from TRBV6-2 or TRBV6-3 and TRBJ2-3, with 7 junctional bases fitting TRBD1. The CDR3 corresponds to CASSYYGTATSTDTQYF. The bases are TGTGCCAGCAGTTACTATGGGACAGCTACTAGCACAGATACGCAGTATTTT.